What follows is one T cell receptor (beta chain) and its context. Its antigen remains unidentified. Other DNA sequences in the same sample also yield this CDR3. This entry comes from a study of shared clonotypes between healthy human individuals. Study-wide points: A few donors held about 5% of naive CD4 clonotypes in common. Rarefaction curves obtained for sorted subsets showed sequencing incomplete despite large depth.

The V and J ends lost 6 bases and 0 bases, in that order; junction bases with no gene match: 8. Germline assignment: CDR1 MNHEY and CDR2 SMNVEV (reference sequence). This CDR3 region has 15 residues. Per sorted-subset replicate PCR, input was approximately 0.2 ug DNA, representing 30,000 or so T cell genomes. This table comes from immunoSEQ multiplex PCR, and its TCRdb copy is limited to in-frame clones, with some not included. Among about 2 million clones listed, roughly 94% were seen once. The naive CD8 population came from CD45RO-negative cells selected for CCR7, without terminally differentiated effector memory CD45RA+ cells. Each donor was a Caucasian adult residing in Nashville, Tennessee.

The TCR originated in a man younger than 35 in good health. The chain combines TRBV27 with TRBJ2-7; 7 bases are a match to TRBD2. Sequenced material: naive CD8+ T cells sorted from blood. CDR3 loop: CASSPGRGSSYEQYF. The DNA for the CDR3 is TGTGCCAGCAGCCCTGGGCGGGGGAGCTCCTACGAGCAGTACTTC.